This T cell receptor beta chain was obtained from a study of T cells in Graves' hyperthyroidism and ophthalmopathy. The V gene end was trimmed by 3 bases and the J gene end by 5 bases; junction bases not matched to a gene: 8. This CDR3 region has 15 residues. Amplification yielded TCR beta CDR3 regions, with RNA transcripts as the source. TCR CDR3 regions were first amplified by RT-PCR with HTBI primers. TCRdb analysed the multiplex PCR reads with MiXCR anew, one entry per CDR3 protein. In the table there are about 600,000 distinct CDR3 sequences, 11% to 15% of which are singletons. This clonotype occurred many times.

The receptor was isolated from a woman aged 18-29 years with Graves' ophthalmopathy. The V gene is TRBV12-3 or TRBV12-4, the J gene TRBJ2-5; 8 bases line up with TRBD1. The specimen was blood. CDR3 region: CASSLWQGAGETQYF. In nucleotides, the CDR3 is TGTGCCAGCAGTTTGTGGCAGGGGGCCGGGGAGACCCAGTACTTC.